Sequencing of this T cell receptor beta chain was carried out in a study of glioma-infiltrating T cells after dendritic cell vaccination. Overall study context: Patients had newly diagnosed or recurrent glioblastoma and received dendritic cell vaccines. Patients received three intradermal dendritic cell vaccine injections at biweekly intervals. Study results and caveats: Few patients contributed both blood and tumor specimens.

The germline V and J ends were trimmed by 3 bases and 5 bases, with 10 bases remaining between them. This CDR3 has 13 amino acids. Germline-derived CDR1 and CDR2 are MNHNS and SASEGT. Remarks on this clone: Its antigen is not identified.

TCRB CDR3 was amplified from 2 ug genomic DNA or less. The method was immunoSEQ multiplex PCR; TCRdb's version includes in-frame clones alone and lacks a portion of them. The table lists just over 95,000 clones, 70% to 80% of them singletons. Sample: blood, taken before dendritic cell vaccination. The sequence derives from a human donor with glioblastoma. This rearrangement joins TRBV6-1 to TRBJ1-2; no clear D. CDR3 nucleotide sequence: TGTGCCAGCAGTGAGGGAGAGGGTTATGGCTACACCTTC. Translating gives CASSEGEGYGYTF.